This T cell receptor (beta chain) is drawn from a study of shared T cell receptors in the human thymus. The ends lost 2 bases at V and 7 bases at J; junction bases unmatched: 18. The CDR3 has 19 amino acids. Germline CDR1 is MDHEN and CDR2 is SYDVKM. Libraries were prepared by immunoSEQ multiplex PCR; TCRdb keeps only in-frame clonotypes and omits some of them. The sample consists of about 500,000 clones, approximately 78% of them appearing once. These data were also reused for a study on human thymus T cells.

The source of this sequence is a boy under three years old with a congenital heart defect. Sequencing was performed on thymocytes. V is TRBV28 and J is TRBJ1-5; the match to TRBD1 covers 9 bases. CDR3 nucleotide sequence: TGTGCCAGCAGTTTACCCTCCGTCTGGGACAGGGAGTGTGGGCAGCCCCAGCATTTT. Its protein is CASSLPSVWDRECGQPQHF.